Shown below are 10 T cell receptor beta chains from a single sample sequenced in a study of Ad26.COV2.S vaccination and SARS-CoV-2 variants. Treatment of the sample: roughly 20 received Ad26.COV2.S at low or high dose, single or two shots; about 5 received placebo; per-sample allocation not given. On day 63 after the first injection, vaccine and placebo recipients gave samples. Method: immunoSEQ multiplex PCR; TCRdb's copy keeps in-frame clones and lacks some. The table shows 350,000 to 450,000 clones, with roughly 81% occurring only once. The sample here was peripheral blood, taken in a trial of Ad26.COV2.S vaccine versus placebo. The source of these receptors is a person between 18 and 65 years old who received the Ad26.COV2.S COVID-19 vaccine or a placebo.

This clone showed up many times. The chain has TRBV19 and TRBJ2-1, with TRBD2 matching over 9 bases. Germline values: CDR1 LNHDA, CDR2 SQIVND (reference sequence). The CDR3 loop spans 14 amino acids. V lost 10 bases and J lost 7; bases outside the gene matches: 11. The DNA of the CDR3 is TGTGCCACCCACCAGCGGGGGGAGGGAAATGAGCAGTTCTTC. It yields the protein CATHQRGEGNEQFF.

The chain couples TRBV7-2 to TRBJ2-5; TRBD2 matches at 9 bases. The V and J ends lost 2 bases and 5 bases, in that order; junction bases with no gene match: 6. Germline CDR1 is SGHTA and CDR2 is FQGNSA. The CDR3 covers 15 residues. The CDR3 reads CASSLSGAGGETQYF. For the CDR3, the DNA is TGTGCCAGCAGCTTAAGCGGTGCGGGGGGGGAGACCCAGTACTTC.

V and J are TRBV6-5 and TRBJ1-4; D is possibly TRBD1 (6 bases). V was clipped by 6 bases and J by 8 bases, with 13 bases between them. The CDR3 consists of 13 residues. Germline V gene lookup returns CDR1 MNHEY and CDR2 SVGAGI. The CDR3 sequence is CASRQGFGEKLFF. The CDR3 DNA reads TGTGCCAGCAGACAGGGTTTTGGGGAAAAACTGTTTTTT.

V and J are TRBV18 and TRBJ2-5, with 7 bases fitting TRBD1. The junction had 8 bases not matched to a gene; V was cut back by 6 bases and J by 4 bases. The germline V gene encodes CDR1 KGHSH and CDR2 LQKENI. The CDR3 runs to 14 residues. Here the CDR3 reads CASSRNSGGETQYF. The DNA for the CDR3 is TGTGCCAGCTCCCGAAATTCAGGGGGAGAGACCCAGTACTTC.

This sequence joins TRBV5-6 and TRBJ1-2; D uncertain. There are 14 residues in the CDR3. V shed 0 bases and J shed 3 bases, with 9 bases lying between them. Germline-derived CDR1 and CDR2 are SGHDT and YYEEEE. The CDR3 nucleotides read TGTGCCAGCAGCTTGGGGCGCCAGGACTATGGCTACACCTTC. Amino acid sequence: CASSLGRQDYGYTF.

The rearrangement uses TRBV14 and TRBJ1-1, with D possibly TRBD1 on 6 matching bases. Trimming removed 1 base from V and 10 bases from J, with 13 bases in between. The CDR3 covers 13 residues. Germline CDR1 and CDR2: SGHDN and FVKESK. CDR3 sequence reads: CASSQGLLGGAFF. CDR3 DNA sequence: TGTGCCAGCAGCCAAGGTCTATTAGGGGGAGCTTTCTTT.

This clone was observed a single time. CDR3 in DNA: TGTGCCAGCAGTGAAGTGGACTCGGTCCCCCAGCATTTT. Translating it yields CASSEVDSVPQHF. The gene calls are TRBV2 and TRBJ1-5; D is unresolved. This CDR3 has 13 amino acids. Deletions cut 1 base from V and 10 bases from J, with 11 bases between. Per germline, CDR1 SNHLY and CDR2 FYNNEI.

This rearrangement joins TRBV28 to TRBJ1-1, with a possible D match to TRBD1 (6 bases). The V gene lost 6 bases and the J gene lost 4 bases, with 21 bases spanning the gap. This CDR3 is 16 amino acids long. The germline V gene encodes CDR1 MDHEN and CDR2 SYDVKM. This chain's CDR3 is CASRITPWTDGTEAFF. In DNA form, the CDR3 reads TGTGCCAGCAGAATTACTCCCTGGACAGACGGCACTGAAGCTTTCTTT.

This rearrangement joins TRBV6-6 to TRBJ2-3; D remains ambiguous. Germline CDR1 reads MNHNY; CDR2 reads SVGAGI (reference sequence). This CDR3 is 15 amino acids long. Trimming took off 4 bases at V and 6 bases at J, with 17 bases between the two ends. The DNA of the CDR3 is TGTGCCAGCAGTTTTTCCTCGCCCTCTCGGGATACGCAGTATTTT. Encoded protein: CASSFSSPSRDTQYF.

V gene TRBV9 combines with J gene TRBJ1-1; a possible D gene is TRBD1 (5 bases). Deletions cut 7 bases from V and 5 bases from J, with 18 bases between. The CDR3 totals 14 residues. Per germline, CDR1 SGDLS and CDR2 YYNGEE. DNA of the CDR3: TGTGCCAGCTCCTCCTTTGGGGGGGGGACTGAAGCTTTCTTT. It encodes CASSSFGGGTEAFF.